This record covers a single T cell receptor (beta chain). No antigen is known for it. This sample was included in a study of cytomegalovirus exposure and HLA in healthy donors. Healthy individuals who donated bone marrow served as the donors. Researchers ran the PCR with 60 Vbeta and 13 Jbeta primers. The table came from immunoSEQ multiplex PCR; TCRdb's copy has only in-frame clones and leaves some out. Of approximately 93,000 clones listed, roughly 67% were seen once; the top ten hold over 5%. Study findings and constraints: With further analysis later on, most CMV-associated TCR beta chains appeared HLA-restricted. A later analysis reported that several of the most significant clusters appeared to be linked to common viral pathogens, among them Epstein-Barr virus. Serostatus for CMV was the only available immune exposure information.

The germline V and J ends were trimmed by 1 base and 6 bases, with 9 bases remaining between them. Germline V gene data show CDR1 as KGHSH and CDR2 as LQKENI. The length of the CDR3 is 14 residues. The chain links TRBV18 to TRBJ2-2, with a tentative D call TRBD1 (5 bases). The sequenced material came from PBMCs. The TCR comes from a boy between 10 and 17 years old in good health and CMV-seropositive. CDR3 bases: TGTGCCAGCTCACCACAACAGGCCCCCGGGGAGCTGTTTTTT. It specifies CASSPQQAPGELFF.